Below, 30 T cell receptor beta chains from the same sample are listed, as sequenced in a study of beta chain features in type 1 diabetes. The study's findings and limits: The study found moderately but significantly shorter TCRB CDR3s in all four CD4+ subsets of Type 1 diabetes patients.

Their target antigens are unknown. TCRB transcripts that were expressed got sequenced, as all of the isolated RNA had been reverse transcribed. The method was immunoSEQ multiplex PCR; TCRdb's version includes in-frame clones alone and lacks a portion of them. The data show a few hundred thousand clones, 14% to 15% seen once. Sequencing was carried out using naive CD4+ T cells from blood. The receptors stem from a man aged 18 to 30 with type 1 diabetes.

This clone was seen more than once but under ten times. This chain links TRBV30 with TRBJ1-5; D ambiguous. V gave up 3 bases and J gave up 6 bases, with 15 bases separating them. CDR1 is GTSNPN, CDR2 SVGIG, per germline (reference sequence). This CDR3 is built from 14 residues. The CDR3 bases are TGTGCCTGGAGCAAATTAGCCGGGAGTCAGCCCCAGCATTTT. Translation: CAWSKLAGSQPQHF. The variable domain in full, with the rest retrieved from reference TRBV30 and TRBJ1-5, is SQTIHQWPATLVQPVGSPLSLECTVEGTSNPNLYWYRQAAGRGLQLLFYSVGIGQISSEVPQNLSASRPQDRQFILSSKKLLLSDSGFYLCAWSKLAGSQPQHFGDGTRLSIL.

This rearrangement joins TRBV28 to TRBJ2-5; D may be TRBD2 (5 bases). Deletions cut 5 bases from V and 8 bases from J, with 12 bases between. CDR1 and CDR2 from the germline V gene are MDHEN and SYDVKM. CDR3 length: 12 residues. The CDR3 loop is CASSPAGLTQYF. In DNA, the CDR3 is TGTGCCAGCAGTCCTGCGGGCCTTACCCAGTACTTC.

The chain has TRBV7-9 and TRBJ2-5; tentatively, D is TRBD1 (6 bases). CDR1 and CDR2 (germline): SEHNR, FQNEAQ (reference sequence). This CDR3 has 13 amino acids. V was pared by 4 bases and J by 5 bases, with 11 bases between. CDR3 DNA sequence: TGTGCCAGCAGCTCCAGGGGACCTGAGACCCAGTACTTC. This encodes CASSSRGPETQYF.

The chain employs TRBV5-1 and TRBJ1-2, with 10 bases that match TRBD1. The J segment lost 6 bases and the V segment lost 4 bases, leaving 3 bases of the junction unmatched. Germline V lookup: CDR1 SGHRS, CDR2 YFSETQ. This CDR3 contains 13 residues. This CDR3 is CASSKDRGDGYTF. In DNA, the CDR3 is TGCGCCAGCAGCAAGGACAGGGGGGATGGCTACACCTTC.

In this sample, this clone turned up a few times. The chain uses TRBV6-5 and TRBJ1-2; 7 bases fit TRBD1. Germline V gene data show CDR1 as MNHEY and CDR2 as SVGAGI. V lost 11 bases to trimming and J lost 3 bases; unmatched junction nucleotides: 6. The CDR3 has 12 residues. The CDR3 reads CASGQNYYGYTF. The CDR3 DNA follows: TGTGCCTCGGGACAGAACTACTATGGCTACACCTTC.

The chain employs TRBV4-1 and TRBJ2-7; 14 bases fit TRBD2. Germline CDR1 and CDR2: MGHRA and YSYEKL. This CDR3 comprises 15 residues. V dropped 4 bases and J dropped 6; count of bases not matched to a gene: 5. In DNA, the CDR3 is TGCGCCAGCAGCCCAGGGACTAGCGGGAGTGGCGAGCAGTACTTC. This sequence encodes CASSPGTSGSGEQYF.

This clone was observed a few times. The chain recombines TRBV7-2 with TRBJ2-3; TRBD2 aligns across 9 bases. The CDR3 consists of 14 residues. Germline V CDR1 and CDR2: SGHTA, FQGNSA. The J segment lost 2 bases and the V segment lost 6 bases, leaving 3 bases of the junction unmatched. CDR3 residues: CASRVAGVTDTQYF. The CDR3, as DNA: TGTGCCAGCAGAGTAGCGGGAGTCACAGATACGCAGTATTTT.

This chain uses TRBV4-1 with TRBJ2-7, with D perhaps TRBD1 (5 bases). The CDR3 is 14 residues long. Trimming pared 4 bases from V and 2 bases from J, leaving 12 bases between. Per the germline V gene, CDR1 is MGHRA and CDR2 is YSYEKL. CDR3 coding DNA: TGCGCCAGCAGCCGACCTGACAGACCCTACGAGCAGTACTTC. It is translated as CASSRPDRPYEQYF.

This clone was counted a few times. The chain joins TRBV28 to TRBJ2-1; D is ambiguous. The germline V gene encodes CDR1 MDHEN and CDR2 SYDVKM. This CDR3 is 13 amino acids long. V was trimmed by 6 bases and J by 0 bases, leaving 6 bases between them. As DNA, the CDR3 is TGTGCCAGCAGGCCGAGCTCCTACAATGAGCAGTTCTTC. Translation: CASRPSSYNEQFF.

The chain combines TRBV7-2 with TRBJ2-5; 8 bases are shared with TRBD2. The germline V gene has CDR1 SGHTA and CDR2 FQGNSA. Losses at the gene ends were 5 bases for V and 1 base for J; bases not matched to a gene: 6. This CDR3 region has 15 residues. The CDR3 DNA is TGTGCCAGCAGCGCGACGGGGGGGCTCCAAGAGACCCAGTACTTC. It specifies CASSATGGLQETQYF.

This clone came up a few times. V and J are TRBV7-9 and TRBJ2-1, with 7 nucleotides matching TRBD2. V shed 2 bases, J shed 12 bases, and the junction held 4 bases outside the gene matches. The length of the CDR3 is 12 residues. CDR1 is SEHNR, CDR2 FQNEAQ, per germline (reference sequence). In DNA, the CDR3 is TGTGCCAGCAGCTTAACGGGCGGGAGGCAGTTCTTC. This codes for CASSLTGGRQFF. The variable domain in full, completed from reference TRBV7-9 and TRBJ2-1, reads DTGVSQNPRHKITKRGQNVTFRCDPISEHNRLYWYRQTLGQGPEFLTYFQNEAQLEKSRLLSDRFSAERPKGSFSTLEIQRTEQGDSAMYLCASSLTGGRQFFGPGTRLTVL.

This clone has more than one count but fewer than ten. The chain has TRBV5-1 and TRBJ2-7; D not resolved. CDR1 SGHRS and CDR2 YFSETQ come from the germline V gene. V was cut by 0 bases and J by 10 bases, with 5 bases left in between. This CDR3 spans 10 amino acids. This chain's CDR3 is CASSLGLQYF. The CDR3 bases are TGCGCCAGCAGCTTGGGGCTTCAGTACTTC.

The genes are TRBV28 and TRBJ2-2; D may be TRBD2 (5 bases). The CDR3 contains 15 residues. CDR1 is MDHEN, CDR2 SYDVKM, per germline. Trimming removed 2 bases from V and 5 bases from J, with 12 bases in between. CDR3 DNA: TGTGCCAGCAGTTTAAGTAGCGTGAGAACCGGGGAGCTGTTTTTT. It encodes CASSLSSVRTGELFF.

The chain carries TRBV25-1 and TRBJ2-4; D is possibly TRBD1 (6 bases). The CDR3 loop spans 17 amino acids. Germline V gene data show CDR1 as MGHDK and CDR2 as SYGVNS. V was trimmed by 2 bases and J by 9 bases, leaving 23 bases between them. The CDR3 reads CASSEIDRGTVRVIQYF. CDR3 nucleotides: TGTGCCAGCAGTGAAATTGATAGGGGGACGGTGAGGGTCATTCAGTACTTC.

This clone was detected only a few times. The V and J genes are TRBV9 and TRBJ1-3; D is unclear. This CDR3 spans 16 amino acids. Trimming took 0 bases from V and 0 from J, leaving 10 bases between them. In germline, CDR1 is SGDLS, CDR2 YYNGEE. This CDR3 reads CASSVDPYISGNTIYF. CDR3 DNA: TGTGCCAGCAGCGTAGATCCGTACATCTCTGGAAACACCATATATTTT.

This clone appeared a few times. The chain joins TRBV20-1 to TRBJ2-7; D gene unclear. The V gene's germline CDR1 is DFQATT and CDR2 SNEGSKA (reference sequence). The CDR3 totals 11 residues. Trimming stripped 4 bases from V and 6 bases from J, with 10 bases between. The CDR3 sequence: CSATTFREQYF. CDR3 bases: TGCAGTGCTACTACTTTCCGCGAGCAGTACTTC.

This clone was found a few times. The gene calls are TRBV30 and TRBJ1-2; perhaps TRBD1 as D (5 bases). V was pared by 2 bases and J by 4 bases, with 11 bases between. This CDR3 region has 13 residues. CDR1 and CDR2 from the germline V gene are GTSNPN and SVGIG (reference sequence). In nucleotides, the CDR3 is TGTGCCTGGAGTCCAGGGAAGGGCTATGGCTACACCTTC. Its protein is CAWSPGKGYGYTF. Supplemented by reference TRBV30 and TRBJ1-2, the full variable domain reads SQTIHQWPATLVQPVGSPLSLECTVEGTSNPNLYWYRQAAGRGLQLLFYSVGIGQISSEVPQNLSASRPQDRQFILSSKKLLLSDSGFYLCAWSPGKGYGYTFGSGTRLTVV.

V and J are TRBV30 and TRBJ2-7, with a weak D call TRBD2 (5 bases). The CDR3 totals 14 residues. Between the trimmed V and J ends, which lost 0 bases and 5 bases, there was a span of 14 bases. Germline-derived CDR1 and CDR2 are GTSNPN and SVGIG (reference sequence). CDR3 DNA sequence: TGTGCCTGGAGTGTAAGGCGGGTTAGGGACGAGCAGTACTTC. This codes for CAWSVRRVRDEQYF.

The sample holds a few counts of this clone. The chain is built from TRBV5-1 and TRBJ2-1; 9 nucleotides line up with TRBD2. The junction had 4 bases not matched to a gene; V was cut back by 0 bases and J by 6 bases. Germline-derived CDR1 and CDR2 are SGHRS and YFSETQ. This CDR3 has 15 amino acids. For the CDR3, the DNA is TGCGCCAGCAGCTTGGTTGCTAGCGGGATCAATGAGCAGTTCTTC. This gives the protein CASSLVASGINEQFF.

This sequence joins TRBV7-2 and TRBJ1-2, with 7 bases lining up with TRBD1. The CDR3 is 14 residues long. Germline assignment: CDR1 SGHTA and CDR2 FQGNSA. Trimming removed 5 bases from V and 4 bases from J; junction bases left unmatched: 7. The CDR3 DNA sequence: TGTGCCAGCAGCCCGATAGGGACAGTCTATGGCTACACCTTC. Protein: CASSPIGTVYGYTF.

This clone was found a few times. The chain uses TRBV27 and TRBJ2-5; D unclear. The CDR3 loop spans 12 amino acids. Per germline, CDR1 MNHEY and CDR2 SMNVEV (reference sequence). Trimming left V 9 bases short and J 2 bases short, with 10 bases between. Here the CDR3 DNA reads TGTGCCAGTATGTCGTTACAAGAGACCCAGTACTTC. Its translation: CASMSLQETQYF.

The rearrangement uses TRBV27 and TRBJ1-1, with D hard to call. Germline V gene sequence: CDR1 MNHEY, CDR2 SMNVEV (reference sequence). The V end lost 3 bases, the J end lost 0 bases, and 5 bases lay between the germline ends. The CDR3 runs to 13 residues. CDR3 sequence reads: CASSFILNTEAFF. CDR3 DNA sequence: TGTGCCAGCAGTTTCATCCTGAACACTGAAGCTTTCTTT.

The rearrangement joins TRBV2 to TRBJ2-2; TRBD2 agrees at 8 bases. This CDR3 contains 14 residues. V was clipped by 6 bases and J by 4 bases; unmatched bases: 4. The germline V gene encodes CDR1 SNHLY and CDR2 FYNNEI. CDR3 sequence reads: CASRALAGTGELFF. CDR3 bases: TGTGCCAGCAGGGCTCTAGCGGGCACCGGGGAGCTGTTTTTT.

This clone was detected only a few times. In nucleotides, the CDR3 is TGTGCCAGCAGCACCGGGACTGCAAAACGCGAGCAGTACTTC. It specifies CASSTGTAKREQYF. This chain connects TRBV28 to TRBJ2-7, with D tentatively TRBD2 (6 bases). Trimming pared 6 bases from V and 6 bases from J, leaving 18 bases between. The germline V gene encodes CDR1 MDHEN and CDR2 SYDVKM. The CDR3 contains 14 residues.

This clone was counted a few times. The chain has TRBV10-3 and TRBJ2-7, with 12 bases aligning to TRBD1. Losses at the gene ends were 4 bases for V and 7 bases for J; bases not matched to a gene: 5. The CDR3 is 14 amino acids. Germline V gene data show CDR1 as ENHRY and CDR2 as SYGVKD. This chain's CDR3 is CAISVGQGAREQYF. The CDR3, as DNA: TGTGCCATCAGTGTGGGACAGGGGGCGAGGGAGCAGTACTTC.

This clone was detected only a few times. Here the CDR3 reads CASSLPRGKDTGELFF. The CDR3 nucleotides read TGTGCCAGCAGCTTGCCCAGGGGCAAAGACACCGGGGAGCTGTTTTTT. The chain employs TRBV5-4 and TRBJ2-2, with D possibly being TRBD1 (6 bases). Germline V gene data show CDR1 as SGHNT and CDR2 as YYREEE (reference sequence). The germline V and J ends were trimmed by 1 base and 3 bases, with 13 bases remaining between them. The CDR3 sequence is 16 residues long. Full variable domain (rest looked up from reference TRBV5-4 and TRBJ2-2): ETGVTQSPTHLIKTRGQQVTLRCSSQSGHNTVSWYQQALGQGPQFIFQYYREEENGRGNFPPRFSGLQFPNYSSELNVNALELDDSALYLCASSLPRGKDTGELFFGEGSRLTVL.

This chain joins TRBV6-1 and TRBJ2-2; D remains ambiguous. CDR1 is MNHNS and CDR2 is SASEGT in the germline V gene. The V end was cut by 2 bases, the J end by 4 bases, with 5 bases between. This CDR3 contains 13 residues. The CDR3: CASSEQITGELFF. CDR3 nucleotide sequence: TGTGCCAGCAGTGAACAGATCACCGGGGAGCTGTTTTTT.

This clone was found a few times. The chain uses TRBV29-1 and TRBJ1-2; no firm D call. Trimming took off 2 bases at V and 4 bases at J, with 11 bases between the two ends. Germline assignment: CDR1 SQVTM and CDR2 ANQGSEA. The CDR3 totals 13 residues. The CDR3 sequence is CSVEQSRGYGYTF. CDR3 DNA sequence: TGCAGCGTTGAACAGTCTCGGGGCTATGGCTACACCTTC.

The chain has TRBV25-1 and TRBJ1-1, with TRBD1 matching over 8 bases. J was trimmed by 5 bases and V by 0 bases; bases with no gene match: 8. From germline, CDR1 is MGHDK and CDR2 SYGVNS. The CDR3 covers 16 residues. The CDR3 sequence is CASSEYAGGRRTEAFF. Written as DNA, the CDR3 is TGTGCCAGCAGTGAATACGCAGGGGGCAGGAGAACTGAAGCTTTCTTT.

This clone came up a few times. V is TRBV5-1 and J is TRBJ2-2; TRBD1 agrees at 8 bases. Germline CDR1 reads SGHRS; CDR2 reads YFSETQ. This CDR3 has 15 amino acids. V lost 1 base and J lost 5; bases outside the gene matches: 4. CDR3 region: CASSLQGAGTGELFF. The CDR3 nucleotides are TGCGCCAGCAGCTTGCAGGGGGCGGGGACCGGGGAGCTGTTTTTT. Together with reference TRBV5-1 and TRBJ2-2, the CDR3 gives the full variable domain: KAGVTQTPRYLIKTRGQQVTLSCSPISGHRSVSWYQQTPGQGLQFLFEYFSETQRNKGNFPGRFSGRQFSNSRSEMNVSTLELGDSALYLCASSLQGAGTGELFFGEGSRLTVL.